These 10 T cell receptor delta chains came from one sample sequenced in a study of Vδ1+ human thymocytes. Overall study findings and caveats: Thymic TRG and TRD repertoires appeared highly polyclonal.

Sequences come from RNA converted to cDNA by reverse transcription. The CDR3 regions were amplified by multiplex PCR from V-gene primers to a constant-region primer. TCRdb made new clone calls on the multiplex PCR reads using CATT. The repertoire consists of 21,000 or so delta-chain clones, with roughly 7.3% occurring once and the leading ten covering approximately 1%. Their target antigens are unknown. The sample consisted of Vdelta1+ gamma-delta thymocytes from the thymus. Subset here: FACS-sorted CD3+ TCRalphabeta- TCRVdelta1+ TCRVdelta2- thymocytes. The receptors here all came from a child under two years old who had congenital heart surgery.

Only a few counts were recorded for this clone. This chain connects TRDV1 to TRDJ1; 9 bases align to TRDD3. V lost 2 bases, J lost 7 bases, and 47 bases stayed unmatched. The CDR3 runs to 28 residues. In germline, CDR1 is TSWWSYY, CDR2 QGS. The CDR3 nucleotides are TGTGCTCTTGGGGAAGCCTTCCTCACTCGGGGTACTGGGGGACGCACACCGGCCCCAATCGGGGATGGGGCTAAACTCATCTTT. Protein sequence: CALGEAFLTRGTGGRTPAPIGDGAKLIF.

The V and J genes are TRDV1 and TRDJ1, with D maybe TRDD3 (6 bases). The V gene's germline CDR1 is TSWWSYY and CDR2 QGS. Trimming removed 2 bases from V and 4 bases from J, with 20 bases in between. The CDR3 has 17 residues. CDR3 in amino acids: CALGEVDTRVGLDKLIF. As DNA, the CDR3 is TGTGCTCTTGGGGAAGTAGATACGCGCGTGGGCCTCGATAAACTCATCTTT.

This clone was seen more than once but under ten times. This chain joins TRDV1 and TRDJ1; a weak D match, TRDD3 (5 bases). CDR1 is TSWWSYY, CDR2 QGS, per germline. Trimming took off 2 bases at V and 0 bases at J, with 13 bases between the two ends. The CDR3 runs to 16 residues. The CDR3, as DNA: TGTGCTCTTGGGGAAACCGAAGGGATTGACACCGATAAACTCATCTTT. This codes for CALGETEGIDTDKLIF.

This clone has just a few counts. The chain combines TRDV1 with TRDJ1, with D perhaps TRDD2 (5 bases). The germline V and J ends were trimmed by 4 bases and 0 bases, with 21 bases remaining between them. Germline values: CDR1 TSWWSYY, CDR2 QGS. The length of the CDR3 is 18 residues. CDR3 sequence (DNA): TGTGCTCTTGGGGTCCTATTGGGCGCGGGACTTTACACCGATAAACTCATCTTT. This sequence encodes CALGVLLGAGLYTDKLIF.

This clone was counted only a few times. This rearrangement joins TRDV1 to TRDJ1, with D possibly being TRDD3 (5 bases). V was clipped by 2 bases and J by 6 bases, with 25 bases between them. Germline CDR1 TSWWSYY, CDR2 QGS. This CDR3 comprises 18 residues. The CDR3 nucleotides are TGTGCTCTTGGGGAAGATTGTGGGGCACTTGGGGACCTCCATAAACTCATCTTT. Its translation: CALGEDCGALGDLHKLIF.

This clone was found a few times. The chain joins TRDV1 to TRDJ1; the match to TRDD3 covers 10 bases. The length of the CDR3 is 17 residues. The junction had 16 bases not matched to a gene; V was cut back by 1 base and J by 11 bases. Germline lookup yields CDR1 TSWWSYY and CDR2 QGS. CDR3 sequence: CALGEPSAGGIRGELIF. The CDR3 coding sequence is TGTGCTCTTGGGGAACCTTCTGCTGGGGGGATACGAGGGGAGCTCATCTTT.

The genes are TRDV1 and TRDJ1, with 9 bases that match TRDD3. TCRdb offers no J gene call, so here the DNA was matched to germline to obtain one. Trimming at V came to 2 bases and at J to 9 bases, leaving 25 bases not matched to a gene. The germline V gene encodes CDR1 TSWWSYY and CDR2 QGS. The CDR3 runs to 20 residues. The CDR3 loop reads CALGERVIPSYWGTRAELIF. DNA of the CDR3: TGTGCTCTTGGGGAAAGGGTTATCCCCTCGTACTGGGGGACGCGTGCGGAACTCATCTTT.

This clone is medium-sized (0.01 to 0.1%). The V gene is TRDV2, the J gene TRDJ1; the D is unclear. Trimming cost V 8 bases and J 0 bases, with 6 bases left between them. This CDR3 is 11 amino acids long. From germline, CDR1 is GEAIGNYY and CDR2 EKD. The CDR3, as DNA: TGTGCCTCCTCGTACACCGATAAACTCATCTTT. Its protein product is CASSYTDKLIF.

This chain links TRDV1 with TRDJ1, with 11 nucleotides matching TRDD3. This CDR3 has 18 amino acids. Germline V gene sequence: CDR1 TSWWSYY, CDR2 QGS. Trimming at V came to 4 bases and at J to 2 bases, leaving 12 bases not matched to a gene. The CDR3 nucleotides are TGTGCTCTTGGGGGACCCTTCTGGGGGATACAGGGTACCGATAAACTCATCTTT. Amino acid sequence: CALGGPFWGIQGTDKLIF.

This clone was found a few times. The chain recombines TRDV1 with TRDJ1; the D is unclear. The CDR3 contains 15 residues. Germline V gives CDR1 TSWWSYY, CDR2 QGS. V gave up 3 bases and J gave up 8 bases, with 19 bases separating them. CDR3 amino acids: CALGDLEARLRKLIF. The CDR3 DNA is TGTGCTCTTGGGGACCTCGAGGCTCGACTCAGGAAACTCATCTTT.